The 29 T cell receptor beta chains listed next were all sequenced from one sample in a study of OX40 agonist ivuxolimab in advanced cancers. Using immunoSEQ multiplex PCR, the repertoire was profiled, and TCRdb retains in-frame clones only, with some absent. The sample yields some 30,000 clones, about nine tenths seen once. Sequencing was performed on CD4+ or CD8+ T cells sorted from blood, taken in a trial of the OX40 agonist ivuxolimab. These receptor sequences come from an adult with an advanced solid tumor such as melanoma, head and neck, liver or kidney cancer.

This clone was observed a handful of times. This chain connects TRBV5-1 to TRBJ2-7; TRBD1 aligns across 9 bases. From germline, CDR1 is SGHRS and CDR2 YFSETQ. V lost 3 bases to trimming and J lost 5 bases; unmatched junction nucleotides: 6. The CDR3 is made up of 14 amino acids. The CDR3: CASSSGQGLNEQYF. The CDR3 DNA sequence: TGCGCCAGCAGCTCCGGACAGGGGCTGAACGAGCAGTACTTC. The full variable domain, in which reference TRBV5-1 and TRBJ2-7 provide the parts outside the CDR3, is KAGVTQTPRYLIKTRGQQVTLSCSPISGHRSVSWYQQTPGQGLQFLFEYFSETQRNKGNFPGRFSGRQFSNSRSEMNVSTLELGDSALYLCASSSGQGLNEQYFGPGTRLTVT.

The chain recombines TRBV30 with TRBJ1-1, with D maybe TRBD1 (6 bases). V was shortened by 4 bases and J by 2 bases, with 11 bases between the two germline ends. The germline V gene has CDR1 GTSNPN and CDR2 SVGIG (reference sequence). The CDR3 extends over 13 amino acids. The CDR3 loop reads CAWNRGGNTEAFF. CDR3 in DNA: TGTGCCTGGAATAGGGGGGGAAACACTGAAGCTTTCTTT. Full variable domain (rest looked up from reference TRBV30 and TRBJ1-1): SQTIHQWPATLVQPVGSPLSLECTVEGTSNPNLYWYRQAAGRGLQLLFYSVGIGQISSEVPQNLSASRPQDRQFILSSKKLLLSDSGFYLCAWNRGGNTEAFFGQGTRLTVV.

The V and J genes are TRBV7-1 and TRBJ1-2, with D possibly being TRBD1 (5 bases). TRBV7-1 is filed as an ORF, its function uncertain. This CDR3 is 15 amino acids long. Trimming shortened V by 5 bases and J by 6 bases, and 19 bases separated the two germline ends. CDR3 bases: TGTGCCAGCAGCCGTTCAGCGACAGACTCCCATGGCTACACCTTC. This encodes CASSRSATDSHGYTF.

This rearrangement joins TRBV6-5 to TRBJ2-5, with D possibly being TRBD1 (6 bases). This CDR3 comprises 14 residues. With 5 bases removed from V and 5 bases from J, the gap between germline ends came to 15 bases. The germline gives CDR1 MNHEY, CDR2 SVGAGI. In DNA form, the CDR3 reads TGTGCCAGCAGTAAGCTCACAGGGATTGAGACCCAGTACTTC. Translation gives CASSKLTGIETQYF.

The J gene is TRBJ1-1, the V gene TRBV27; 8 bases align to TRBD1. V lost 3 bases and J lost 7; bases outside the gene matches: 4. Germline-derived CDR1 and CDR2 are MNHEY and SMNVEV (reference sequence). The CDR3 runs to 13 residues. CDR3 protein: CASSLTGADEAFF. The CDR3 DNA reads TGTGCCAGCAGTTTGACAGGGGCCGATGAAGCTTTCTTT.

J is TRBJ1-1 and V is TRBV27; the D gene is possibly TRBD1 (5 bases). Germline V lookup: CDR1 MNHEY, CDR2 SMNVEV (reference sequence). The V and J ends lost 2 bases and 0 bases respectively, with 10 bases between them. This CDR3 contains 15 residues. The CDR3 sequence is CASSLTGELNTEAFF. CDR3 DNA sequence: TGTGCCAGCAGTTTAACGGGGGAATTGAACACTGAAGCTTTCTTT.

V is TRBV6-6 and J is TRBJ2-2; 8 nucleotides agree with TRBD2. Germline loops: CDR1 MNHNY, CDR2 SVGAGI (reference sequence). Losses at the gene ends were 5 bases for V and 3 bases for J; bases not matched to a gene: 5. The CDR3 is 15 amino acids. As DNA, the CDR3 is TGTGCCAGCAGTAAGGGACTAGATTACACCGGGGAGCTGTTTTTT. It yields the protein CASSKGLDYTGELFF.

The chain recombines TRBV4-3 with TRBJ1-6, with D perhaps matching TRBD1 (6 bases). Trimming left V 0 bases short and J 7 bases short, with 13 bases between. CDR3 length: 16 residues. In germline, CDR1 is LGHNA, CDR2 YSLEER. Here the CDR3 DNA reads TGCGCCAGCAGCCAAGATTGGCCCCAGGGGAATTCACCCCTCCACTTT. Amino acid sequence: CASSQDWPQGNSPLHF.

The table lists this clone with a few counts. V is TRBV5-4 and J is TRBJ2-5, with unresolved D. CDR3 length: 14 amino acids. Trimming cost V 0 bases and J 1 base, with 7 bases left between them. Germline V gene data show CDR1 as SGHNT and CDR2 as YYREEE (reference sequence). CDR3 nucleotide sequence: TGTGCCAGCAGCTTGGGGCAGTCCCAAGAGACCCAGTACTTC. As protein: CASSLGQSQETQYF.

This clone came up once. This rearrangement joins TRBV18 to TRBJ1-1, with D maybe TRBD1 (5 bases). Trimming took 4 bases from V and 1 from J, leaving 16 bases between them. This CDR3 has 16 residues. Germline V gene sequence: CDR1 KGHSH, CDR2 LQKENI. The CDR3 sequence: CASSQPVIRGNTEAFF. The CDR3 DNA sequence: TGTGCCAGCTCACAGCCCGTTATAAGGGGGAACACTGAAGCTTTCTTT.

This clone was seen only once. The CDR3: CASSQGPDSPLHF. The CDR3 DNA sequence: TGCGCCAGCAGCCAAGGTCCAGATTCACCCCTCCACTTT. V is TRBV4-3 and J is TRBJ1-6, with no clear D. CDR1 LGHNA and CDR2 YSLEER come from the germline V gene. The CDR3 is made up of 13 amino acids. Trimming removed 1 base from V and 8 bases from J, with 6 bases in between.

CDR3 amino acids: CASSFSPGQIYNEQFF. The CDR3 DNA reads TGTGCCAGCAGCTTTTCCCCGGGACAGATCTACAATGAGCAGTTCTTC. This chain uses TRBV7-9 with TRBJ2-1; 7 nucleotides align to TRBD1. V lost 3 bases to trimming and J lost 3 bases; unmatched junction nucleotides: 8. The germline V gene has CDR1 SEHNR and CDR2 FQNEAQ (reference sequence). The CDR3 is 16 residues long.

The rearrangement links TRBV6-5 to TRBJ1-5; 8 positions agree with TRBD1. Germline lookup yields CDR1 MNHEY and CDR2 SVGAGI. The CDR3 covers 15 residues. The ends lost 5 bases at V and 1 base at J; junction bases unmatched: 4. CDR3 DNA sequence: TGTGCCAGCAGTCGGCAGGGGGCAAGCAATCAGCCCCAGCATTTT. Its translation: CASSRQGASNQPQHF.

This sequence joins TRBV4-2 and TRBJ1-3; D is perhaps TRBD1 (6 bases). CDR1 LGHNA and CDR2 YNFKEQ come from the germline V gene. This CDR3 is built from 16 residues. V dropped 0 bases and J dropped 4 bases, with 13 bases sitting between them. The CDR3 sequence is CASSQDHRAPGNTIYF. CDR3 bases: TGTGCCAGCAGCCAAGATCACAGGGCCCCCGGAAACACCATATATTTT.

J is TRBJ1-5 and V is TRBV6-1; 7 nucleotides align to TRBD1. CDR3 length: 15 amino acids. Germline values: CDR1 MNHNS, CDR2 SASEGT. The junction had 8 bases not matched to a gene; V was cut back by 9 bases and J by 0 bases. The CDR3 bases are TGTGCCAGTGGGGACAGTTTCTTTAGCAATCAGCCCCAGCATTTT. It encodes CASGDSFFSNQPQHF.

This rearrangement joins TRBV6-1 to TRBJ1-2; weak D call: TRBD1 (5 bases). This CDR3 is 13 amino acids long. The V gene's germline CDR1 is MNHNS and CDR2 SASEGT. V lost 4 bases and J 3 bases, leaving 9 bases between the germline ends. The CDR3 nucleotides read TGTGCCAGCAGTGTACAGGCTCACTATGGCTACACCTTC. Amino acid sequence: CASSVQAHYGYTF.

The CDR3 is CASSEVASVQETQYF. The CDR3 nucleotides read TGCGCCAGCAGTGAGGTGGCTAGCGTACAAGAGACCCAGTACTTC. The V and J genes are TRBV10-1 and TRBJ2-5; D possibly corresponds to TRBD2 (6 bases). Trimming left V 2 bases short and J 2 bases short, with 12 bases between. This CDR3 region has 15 residues. The germline CDR1 and CDR2 sequences are WNHNN and SYGVQD (reference sequence).

The chain carries TRBV7-5 and TRBJ2-1; TRBD2, the table's D call, lacks a check against the DNA. TRBV7-5 constitutes a pseudogene. The CDR3 consists of 17 residues. The CDR3 here is CARSPLTSGSTYNEQFF. CDR3 sequence (DNA): TGTGCCAGAAGCCCGTTGACTAGCGGGAGCACCTACAATGAGCAGTTCTTC.

This chain connects TRBV6-5 to TRBJ2-5; the D call may be TRBD1 or TRBD2 (5 bases each). This CDR3 is built from 12 residues. V lost 6 bases and J lost 1, with 6 bases in between. The germline CDR1 and CDR2 sequences are MNHEY and SVGAGI. The CDR3 nucleotides read TGTGCCAGCAGGGGGACCCAAGAGACCCAGTACTTC. Protein: CASRGTQETQYF.

This clone was recorded once. This chain uses TRBV27 with TRBJ2-2; TRBD2 agrees at 8 bases. This CDR3 spans 16 amino acids. Trimming took 5 bases from V and 3 from J; bases not matched to a gene: 8. CDR1 and CDR2 from the germline V gene are MNHEY and SMNVEV (reference sequence). CDR3 protein: CASSPTTSGYTGELFF. CDR3 in DNA: TGTGCCAGCAGTCCTACCACTAGCGGATACACCGGGGAGCTGTTTTTT.

This clone was detected only once. The chain joins TRBV4-2 to TRBJ2-5, with TRBD2 identical over 9 bases. Germline CDR1 and CDR2: LGHNA and YNFKEQ. The CDR3 is made up of 17 amino acids. Germline trimming cut 0 bases from V and 3 bases from J; bases unmatched to any gene: 8. The CDR3 DNA is TGTGCCAGCAGCCAAGATCGTCCGATAGCGGGAGAAGAGACCCAGTACTTC. Translating it yields CASSQDRPIAGEETQYF.

The V gene is TRBV4-1, the J gene TRBJ1-1; 7 nucleotides match TRBD1. Germline trimming cut 4 bases from V and 1 base from J; bases unmatched to any gene: 9. CDR1 is MGHRA and CDR2 is YSYEKL in the germline V gene. This CDR3 comprises 16 residues. The CDR3 reads CASSPHLGTANTEAFF. CDR3 coding DNA: TGCGCCAGCAGCCCCCACTTAGGGACAGCGAACACTGAAGCTTTCTTT.

CDR3 nucleotide sequence: TGCGCCAGCTTAACCGGGACAGGAACCCTGAGCTCCTACAATGAGCAGTTCTTC. Translation: CASLTGTGTLSSYNEQFF. The chain joins TRBV10-2 to TRBJ2-1, with 8 bases identical to TRBD1. From germline, CDR1 is WSHSY and CDR2 SAAADI. The CDR3 loop spans 18 amino acids. J lost 0 bases, V lost 8 bases, and 15 bases had no gene match.

CDR3 coding DNA: TGTGCTACTCAGGGGGCCATTGAAGCTTTCTTT. It yields the protein CATQGAIEAFF. The gene calls are TRBV19 and TRBJ1-1, with 8 bases that match TRBD1. Germline lookup yields CDR1 LNHDA and CDR2 SQIVND (reference sequence). The CDR3 is 11 amino acids. Full variable domain (remainder filled in from reference TRBV19 and TRBJ1-1): DGGITQSPKYLFRKEGQNVTLSCEQNLNHDAMYWYRQDPGQGLRLIYYSQIVNDFQKGDIAEGYSVSREKKESFPLTVTSAQKNPTAFYLCATQGAIEAFFGQGTRLTVV.

The V call is TRBV27, the J call TRBJ2-7; 9 bases line up with TRBD1. V gave up 5 bases and J gave up 3 bases; unmatched junction bases: 8. CDR3 length equals 15 residues. Germline CDR1 reads MNHEY; CDR2 reads SMNVEV (reference sequence). CDR3 loop: CASSPWTGDGYEQYF. For the CDR3, the DNA is TGTGCCAGCAGTCCCTGGACAGGGGATGGCTACGAGCAGTACTTC.

The chain joins TRBV5-4 to TRBJ1-1; D is undetermined. This CDR3 spans 12 amino acids. Germline CDR1 is SGHNT and CDR2 is YYREEE (reference sequence). V was clipped by 0 bases and J by 10 bases, with 10 bases between them. The chain's CDR3 is CASSLASTGAFF. The CDR3 nucleotides are TGTGCCAGCAGCTTGGCAAGCACGGGAGCTTTCTTT.

This clone has just one count. The chain has TRBV19 and TRBJ1-5; 7 nucleotides agree with TRBD1. The germline V gene has CDR1 LNHDA and CDR2 SQIVND (reference sequence). The length of the CDR3 is 16 residues. J was trimmed by 1 base and V by 6 bases; bases with no gene match: 9. CDR3 bases: TGTGCCAGTAGCCCCTCAGGGGGGATGAGCAATCAGCCCCAGCATTTT. Translating it yields CASSPSGGMSNQPQHF.

This clone was observed a single time. The chain carries TRBV27 and TRBJ1-2; TRBD1 is a possible D gene (6 bases). The CDR3 consists of 13 residues. Germline V CDR1 and CDR2: MNHEY, SMNVEV (reference sequence). V lost 2 bases, J lost 6 bases, and 10 bases lay in between. Here the CDR3 DNA reads TGTGCCAGCAGTTTAACAGGGAATCATGGCTACACCTTC. It specifies CASSLTGNHGYTF.

The chain is built from TRBV7-2 and TRBJ1-1; D may be TRBD1 (6 bases). The CDR3 spans 15 residues. V lost 3 bases, J lost 4 bases, and 15 bases lay in between. Germline V gene lookup returns CDR1 SGHTA and CDR2 FQGNSA. The CDR3 protein is CASSLRTGTGTEAFF. The CDR3 DNA is TGTGCCAGCAGCTTGCGTACAGGGACGGGCACTGAAGCTTTCTTT.